A single sample gave rise to the 13 T cell receptor beta chains below, sequenced in a study of control samples from healthy donors and cancer patients. Data came from immunoSEQ multiplex PCR; TCRdb stores just in-frame clones and leaves some out. The data show some 73,000 clones, around 95% seen once. Sequencing was done on a sample of blood. These TCRs come from a woman between 40 and 55 years old in good health.

V is TRBV24-1 and J is TRBJ2-1; D is possibly TRBD2 (6 bases). Germline assignment: CDR1 KGHDR and CDR2 SFDVKD. The CDR3 sequence is 16 residues long. Trimming stripped 9 bases from V and 4 bases from J, with 21 bases between. The CDR3 protein is CATEPASGVEYNEQFF. CDR3 DNA: TGTGCCACCGAACCCGCGTCGGGGGTAGAGTACAATGAGCAGTTCTTC.

This clone was found once. CDR3 in DNA: TGTGCTAGTGGTCCCCGGGACAGTGGGAAAATGAACACTGAAGCTTTCTTT. It encodes CASGPRDSGKMNTEAFF. This chain connects TRBV12-5 to TRBJ1-1; TRBD1 matches at 7 bases. Germline V gene sequence: CDR1 LGHNT, CDR2 FRNRAP. This CDR3 has 17 amino acids. Germline trimming cut 5 bases from V and 0 bases from J; bases unmatched to any gene: 12.

The chain is built from TRBV5-5 and TRBJ2-1; TRBD2 matches at 10 bases. This CDR3 has 15 residues. Losses at the gene ends were 4 bases for V and 5 bases for J; bases not matched to a gene: 6. Germline loops: CDR1 SGHKS, CDR2 YYEKEE (reference sequence). The CDR3 reads CASSPGTSEHNEQFF. The CDR3 DNA reads TGTGCCAGCAGCCCCGGGACTAGCGAACACAATGAGCAGTTCTTC.

The rearrangement links TRBV2 to TRBJ2-7; TRBD2 aligns across 7 bases. The germline CDR1 and CDR2 sequences are SNHLY and FYNNEI. With V trimmed by 6 bases and J by 2 bases, 10 bases remained unmatched. This CDR3 contains 15 residues. CDR3 region: CASRVRGLAAYEQYF. The CDR3 nucleotides are TGTGCCAGCAGAGTCCGAGGGCTAGCGGCCTACGAGCAGTACTTC. The full variable domain, completed using reference TRBV2 and TRBJ2-7, is EPEVTQTPSHQVTQMGQEVILRCVPISNHLYFYWYRQILGQKVEFLVSFYNNEISEKSEIFDDQFSVERPDGSNFTLKIRSTKLEDSAMYFCASRVRGLAAYEQYFGPGTRLTVT.

The V gene is TRBV10-2, the J gene TRBJ2-2, with 10 bases that match TRBD2. The J segment lost 3 bases and the V segment lost 6 bases, leaving 4 bases of the junction unmatched. Germline-derived CDR1 and CDR2 are WSHSY and SAAADI. CDR3 length: 15 residues. The CDR3 region is CASRGLAGDTGELFF. DNA of the CDR3: TGCGCCAGCAGGGGGCTAGCGGGAGACACCGGGGAGCTGTTTTTT.

This chain joins TRBV4-1 and TRBJ1-1, with D perhaps TRBD1 (5 bases). This CDR3 comprises 15 residues. CDR1 is MGHRA and CDR2 is YSYEKL in the germline V gene. V gave up 0 bases and J gave up 1 base, with 9 bases separating them. In DNA, the CDR3 is TGCGCCAGCAGCCAAGATGCGGGACCGAACACTGAAGCTTTCTTT. This codes for CASSQDAGPNTEAFF.

DNA for the CDR3: TGTGCCAGCAGCGCAGGGACTAGCGGGGGGCGATCCTGGGGCATTCAGTACTTC. Translating gives CASSAGTSGGRSWGIQYF. The V and J genes are TRBV7-9 and TRBJ2-4; 15 bases are shared with TRBD2. The CDR3 has 18 amino acids. The V gene's germline CDR1 is SEHNR and CDR2 FQNEAQ (reference sequence). V was clipped by 5 bases and J by 9 bases; unmatched bases: 14. Full variable domain (rest looked up from reference TRBV7-9 and TRBJ2-4): DTGVSQNPRHKITKRGQNVTFRCDPISEHNRLYWYRQTLGQGPEFLTYFQNEAQLEKSRLLSDRFSAERPKGSFSTLEIQRTEQGDSAMYLCASSAGTSGGRSWGIQYFGAGTRLSVL.

The chain uses TRBV4-2 and TRBJ1-4, with 8 bases identical to TRBD1. With 1 base clipped from V and 5 bases from J, the junction kept 9 bases outside the gene matches. Germline assignment: CDR1 LGHNA and CDR2 YNFKEQ. This CDR3 contains 17 residues. Here the CDR3 reads CASSQGLSRGRNEKLFF. In DNA form, the CDR3 reads TGTGCCAGCAGCCAAGGGTTAAGCAGGGGGCGAAATGAAAAACTGTTTTTT.

The chain is built from TRBV11-2 and TRBJ1-1; D ambiguous. Trimming stripped 5 bases from V and 1 base from J, with 11 bases between. From germline, CDR1 is SGHAT and CDR2 FQNNGV. The CDR3 spans 14 residues. CDR3 loop: CASSLGWGNTEAFF. The CDR3 DNA follows: TGTGCCAGCAGCCTTGGGTGGGGGAACACTGAAGCTTTCTTT. The full variable domain, completed using reference TRBV11-2 and TRBJ1-1, is EAGVAQSPRYKIIEKRQSVAFWCNPISGHATLYWYQQILGQGPKLLIQFQNNGVVDDSQLPKDRFSAERLKGVDSTLKIQPAKLEDSAVYLCASSLGWGNTEAFFGQGTRLTVV.

Written as DNA, the CDR3 is TGTGCCAGCAGCCTGACAGGGGGTGCTCAGCCCCAGCATTTT. Its protein is CASSLTGGAQPQHF. V and J are TRBV7-9 and TRBJ1-5, with 9 bases lining up with TRBD1. The CDR3 runs to 14 residues. Per germline, CDR1 SEHNR and CDR2 FQNEAQ (reference sequence). V gave up 5 bases and J gave up 6 bases; unmatched junction bases: 5.

V gene TRBV10-3 combines with J gene TRBJ2-2, with 7 bases identical to TRBD1. The V gene's germline CDR1 is ENHRY and CDR2 SYGVKD. J was trimmed by 2 bases and V by 8 bases; bases with no gene match: 8. The CDR3 runs 15 residues. DNA of the CDR3: TGTGCCATCGGACGGACAGGAGATAACACCGGGGAGCTGTTTTTT. This translates into CAIGRTGDNTGELFF.

This chain uses TRBV6-2 or TRBV6-3 with TRBJ2-6; weak D call: TRBD2 (5 bases). CDR3 size: 16 residues. Trimming cost V 6 bases and J 4 bases, with 16 bases left between them. CDR1 is MNHEY and CDR2 is SVGEGT in the germline V gene. In DNA form, the CDR3 reads TGTGCCAGCAGCCCCGCGTCGGACTCGGGGGCCAACGTCCTGACTTTC. Encoded protein: CASSPASDSGANVLTF.

This chain connects TRBV28 to TRBJ1-5; D remains ambiguous. CDR1 is MDHEN and CDR2 is SYDVKM in the germline V gene. V dropped 7 bases and J dropped 4 bases, with 11 bases sitting between them. CDR3 length: 13 residues. The DNA for the CDR3 is TGTGCCAGCACCTCCGGGCCAAATCAGCCCCAGCATTTT. Its protein product is CASTSGPNQPQHF.